This passage covers 16 T cell receptor beta chains from one sample sequenced in a study of blood T cell repertoires in COVID-19. Generated by immunoSEQ multiplex PCR, the TCRdb table keeps only in-frame clones and is missing some. The sample records 290,000 or so clones, around nine tenths being singletons. The specimen was PBMCs or T cells enriched from blood (not recorded which). Every receptor here comes from a woman younger than 30 who had recovered from COVID-19.

J is TRBJ2-7 and V is TRBV7-8; 11 bases map to TRBD1. V shed 0 bases, J shed 6 bases, and the junction held 1 base outside the gene matches. Germline lookup yields CDR1 SGHVS and CDR2 FQNEAQ. The CDR3 contains 14 residues. CDR3 sequence (DNA): TGTGCCAGCAGCTTAGCTGGGACAGGGGGCGAGCAGTACTTC. Its protein product is CASSLAGTGGEQYF.

V usage is TRBV9 and J usage is TRBJ2-1; TRBD2 matches 10 bases. The CDR3 loop spans 16 amino acids. Trimming at V came to 1 base and at J to 9 bases, leaving 10 bases not matched to a gene. Germline V gene sequence: CDR1 SGDLS, CDR2 YYNGEE. In nucleotides, the CDR3 is TGTGCCAGCAGCGTACCGTTAGCGGGAGGCCGGGTTGAGCAGTTCTTC. Its translation is CASSVPLAGGRVEQFF.

The chain employs TRBV7-6 and TRBJ2-7; 7 nucleotides agree with TRBD2. This CDR3 has 14 amino acids. V was pared by 1 base and J by 2 bases, with 2 bases of the junction left unmatched. Looked up from germline, CDR1 is SGHVS and CDR2 is FNYEAQ. The CDR3 DNA sequence: TGTGCCAGCAGCTTAGGGCGGGAGCCCTACGAGCAGTACTTC. Protein product: CASSLGREPYEQYF.

This chain uses TRBV5-5 with TRBJ2-1; 9 bases are a match to TRBD1. Germline V gene data show CDR1 as SGHKS and CDR2 as YYEKEE (reference sequence). The CDR3 consists of 15 residues. Trimming removed 2 bases from V and 7 bases from J; junction bases left unmatched: 7. CDR3 DNA sequence: TGTGCCAGCAGCTTCCGAGGACAGGGGAATAATGAGCAGTTCTTC. Translating it yields CASSFRGQGNNEQFF.

The V call is TRBV5-4, the J call TRBJ1-2, with 8 nucleotides matching TRBD1. V shed 4 bases, J shed 5 bases, and the junction held 10 bases outside the gene matches. The CDR3 covers 15 residues. CDR1 is SGHNT, CDR2 YYREEE, per germline (reference sequence). CDR3 in amino acids: CASSPIRGPSYGYTF. CDR3 nucleotide sequence: TGTGCCAGCAGCCCGATCAGGGGGCCGAGTTATGGCTACACCTTC. Full variable domain (rest looked up from reference TRBV5-4 and TRBJ1-2): ETGVTQSPTHLIKTRGQQVTLRCSSQSGHNTVSWYQQALGQGPQFIFQYYREEENGRGNFPPRFSGLQFPNYSSELNVNALELDDSALYLCASSPIRGPSYGYTFGSGTRLTVV.

This chain connects TRBV9 to TRBJ2-7; D is perhaps TRBD1 (6 bases). V was pared by 2 bases and J by 6 bases, with 21 bases between. CDR1 is SGDLS and CDR2 is YYNGEE in the germline V gene. The CDR3 runs to 16 residues. The DNA for the CDR3 is TGTGCCAGCAGCGTTAGAGGTGGGACACCAGGCGTCGAGCAGTACTTC. It is translated as CASSVRGGTPGVEQYF.

The rearrangement joins TRBV5-6 to TRBJ1-2, with D tentatively TRBD1 (5 bases). The CDR3 runs 14 residues. Trimming removed 0 bases from V and 2 bases from J, with 8 bases in between. Germline CDR1 SGHDT, CDR2 YYEEEE. In DNA form, the CDR3 reads TGTGCCAGCAGCTTGGGGGGCACAAACTATGGCTACACCTTC. Translated: CASSLGGTNYGYTF.

The chain carries TRBV7-2 and TRBJ2-3, with 11 positions matching TRBD2. The CDR3 has 16 amino acids. The V and J ends lost 1 base and 6 bases, in that order; junction bases with no gene match: 6. Germline values: CDR1 SGHTA, CDR2 FQGNSA. In DNA, the CDR3 is TGTGCCAGCAGCTTAGTCGGAGGGACTAGCGGTGATACGCAGTATTTT. Its protein is CASSLVGGTSGDTQYF.

The V gene is TRBV29-1, the J gene TRBJ2-1; 9 nucleotides align to TRBD2. Trimming at V came to 6 bases and at J to 9 bases, leaving 15 bases not matched to a gene. Per germline, CDR1 SQVTM and CDR2 ANQGSEA. CDR3 length: 15 residues. The CDR3 coding sequence is TGCAGCGTGACGGTGCTAGCGGGACGGGCACGTGAGCAGTTCTTC. This sequence encodes CSVTVLAGRAREQFF.

In its sample, this clone was seen once. The chain uses TRBV19 and TRBJ2-1; 8 nucleotides match TRBD1. The CDR3 runs 13 residues. CDR1 and CDR2 from the germline V gene are LNHDA and SQIVND (reference sequence). V lost 5 bases and J lost 12; bases outside the gene matches: 9. In DNA, the CDR3 is TGTGCCAGTAGTGAAGGAGGGGGGACAGGGCAGTTCTTC. Protein: CASSEGGGTGQFF.

V is TRBV4-2 and J is TRBJ2-1, with a weak D call TRBD2 (5 bases). The length of the CDR3 is 17 residues. Trimming shortened V by 0 bases and J by 5 bases, and 17 bases separated the two germline ends. The germline V gene encodes CDR1 LGHNA and CDR2 YNFKEQ. For the CDR3, the DNA is TGTGCCAGCAGCCAAGACTCCCCGCCAGCGGAAAACAATGAGCAGTTCTTC. Amino acids: CASSQDSPPAENNEQFF.

This chain joins TRBV29-1 and TRBJ1-1; D is perhaps TRBD1 (5 bases). Trimming took 6 bases from V and 4 from J, leaving 9 bases between them. The length of the CDR3 is 11 residues. CDR1 is SQVTM and CDR2 is ANQGSEA in the germline V gene. This chain's CDR3 is CSVQGSTEAFF. The CDR3 bases are TGCAGCGTCCAGGGTTCCACTGAAGCTTTCTTT.

The CDR3 nucleotides read TGTGCCAGCAGTGGCGACAGAGGCGGCTACACCTTC. Translated, it gives CASSGDRGGYTF. The chain is built from TRBV2 and TRBJ1-2, with D possibly TRBD1 on 5 matching bases. The CDR3 extends over 12 amino acids. V lost 4 bases and J 8 bases, leaving 11 bases between the germline ends. Germline assignment: CDR1 SNHLY and CDR2 FYNNEI.

V usage is TRBV4-3 and J usage is TRBJ1-1, with D unclear. The V end lost 4 bases, the J end lost 1 base, and 10 bases lay between the germline ends. This CDR3 has 14 amino acids. Germline CDR1 reads LGHNA; CDR2 reads YSLEER. CDR3 residues: CASSPDAGNTEAFF. Written as DNA, the CDR3 is TGCGCCAGCAGCCCCGATGCAGGGAACACTGAAGCTTTCTTT.

The chain uses TRBV4-1 and TRBJ2-1; 10 nucleotides line up with TRBD2. Germline CDR1 and CDR2: MGHRA and YSYEKL. The V and J ends lost 1 base and 2 bases, in that order; junction bases with no gene match: 8. The CDR3 loop spans 18 amino acids. CDR3 residues: CASSQVIAGGLAYNEQFF. CDR3 DNA sequence: TGCGCCAGCAGCCAAGTGATAGCGGGGGGATTAGCCTACAATGAGCAGTTCTTC.

This chain joins TRBV4-1 and TRBJ2-7, with 10 bases lining up with TRBD2. Germline V gives CDR1 MGHRA, CDR2 YSYEKL. The V and J ends lost 0 bases and 2 bases, in that order; junction bases with no gene match: 4. The CDR3 covers 16 residues. The CDR3, as DNA: TGCGCCAGCAGCCAAGAGCGGCTAGCGGGAGCCTACGAGCAGTACTTC. It encodes CASSQERLAGAYEQYF.